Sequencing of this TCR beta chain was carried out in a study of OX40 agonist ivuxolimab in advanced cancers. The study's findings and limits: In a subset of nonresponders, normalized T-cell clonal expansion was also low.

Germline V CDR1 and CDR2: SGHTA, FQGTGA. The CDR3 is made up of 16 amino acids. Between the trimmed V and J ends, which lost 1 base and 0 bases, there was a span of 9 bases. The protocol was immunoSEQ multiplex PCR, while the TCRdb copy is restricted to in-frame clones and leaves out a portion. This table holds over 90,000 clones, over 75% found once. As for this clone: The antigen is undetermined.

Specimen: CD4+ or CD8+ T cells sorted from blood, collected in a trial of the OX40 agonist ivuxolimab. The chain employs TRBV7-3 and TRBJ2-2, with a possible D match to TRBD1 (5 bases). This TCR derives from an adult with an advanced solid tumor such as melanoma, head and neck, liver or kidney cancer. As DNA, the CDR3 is TGTGCCAGCAGCTTAAACCAGGGCGCGAACACCGGGGAGCTGTTTTTT. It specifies CASSLNQGANTGELFF.